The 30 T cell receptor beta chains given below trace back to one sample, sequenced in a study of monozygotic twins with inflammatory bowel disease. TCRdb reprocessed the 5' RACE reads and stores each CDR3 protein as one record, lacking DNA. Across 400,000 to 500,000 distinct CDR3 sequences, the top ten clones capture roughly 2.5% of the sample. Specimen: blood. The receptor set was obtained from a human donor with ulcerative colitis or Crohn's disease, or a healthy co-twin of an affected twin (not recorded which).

The CDR3 reads CSARQGAYGYTF. V usage is TRBV20-1 and J usage is TRBJ1-2; TCRdb returns TRBD1, unconfirmable since there is no DNA. The germline V gene encodes CDR1 DFQATT and CDR2 SNEGSKA (reference sequence). The CDR3 runs 12 residues.

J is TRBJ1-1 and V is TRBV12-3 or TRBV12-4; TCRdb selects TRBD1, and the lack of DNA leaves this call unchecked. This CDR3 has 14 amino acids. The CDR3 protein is CASSPYSRTDWSFF.

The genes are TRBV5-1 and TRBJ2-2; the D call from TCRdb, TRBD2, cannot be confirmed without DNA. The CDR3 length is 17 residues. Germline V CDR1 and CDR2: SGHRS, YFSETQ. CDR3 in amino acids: CASSRSGTSVSTGELFF.

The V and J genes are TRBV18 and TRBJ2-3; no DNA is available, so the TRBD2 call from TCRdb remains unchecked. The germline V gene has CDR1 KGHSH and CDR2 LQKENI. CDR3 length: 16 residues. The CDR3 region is CASSTLTSGTGNTQYF.

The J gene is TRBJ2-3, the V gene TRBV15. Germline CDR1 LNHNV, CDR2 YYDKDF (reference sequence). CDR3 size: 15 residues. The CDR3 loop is CATSRETLTTDTQYF.

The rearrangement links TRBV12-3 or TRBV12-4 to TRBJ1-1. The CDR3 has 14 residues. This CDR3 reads CASSRPPLNTEAFF.

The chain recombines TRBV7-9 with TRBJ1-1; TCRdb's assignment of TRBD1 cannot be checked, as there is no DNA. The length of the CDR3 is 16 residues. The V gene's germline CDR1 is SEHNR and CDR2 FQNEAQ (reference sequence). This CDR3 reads CASRGLFGGADTEAFF.

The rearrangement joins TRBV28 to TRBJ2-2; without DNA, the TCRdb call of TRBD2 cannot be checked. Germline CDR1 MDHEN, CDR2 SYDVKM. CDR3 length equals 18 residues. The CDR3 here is CASSHLGAGGPVTGELFF.

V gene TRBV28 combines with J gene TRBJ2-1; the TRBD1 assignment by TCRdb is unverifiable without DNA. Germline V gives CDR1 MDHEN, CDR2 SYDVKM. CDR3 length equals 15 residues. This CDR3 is CASSLAGGKISEQFF. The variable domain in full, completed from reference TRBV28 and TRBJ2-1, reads DVKVTQSSRYLVKRTGEKVFLECVQDMDHENMFWYRQDPGLGLRLIYFSYDVKMKEKGDIPEGYSVSREKKERFSLILESASTNQTSMYLCASSLAGGKISEQFFGPGTRLTVL.

This CDR3 is CASSDSFGLEQFF. The chain carries TRBV2 and TRBJ2-1; TCRdb indicates TRBD2, and absent DNA this call remains unverified. Germline V gene data show CDR1 as SNHLY and CDR2 as FYNNEI. The CDR3 spans 13 residues.

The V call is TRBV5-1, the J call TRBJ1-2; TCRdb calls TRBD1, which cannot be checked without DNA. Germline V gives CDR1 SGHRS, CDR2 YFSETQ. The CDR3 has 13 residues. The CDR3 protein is CASSSPGVSGYTF.

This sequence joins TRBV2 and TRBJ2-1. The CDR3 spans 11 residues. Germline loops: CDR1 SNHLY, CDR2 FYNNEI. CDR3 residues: CATYTLNEQFF. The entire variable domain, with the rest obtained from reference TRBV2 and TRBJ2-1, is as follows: EPEVTQTPSHQVTQMGQEVILRCVPISNHLYFYWYRQILGQKVEFLVSFYNNEISEKSEIFDDQFSVERPDGSNFTLKIRSTKLEDSAMYFCATYTLNEQFFGPGTRLTVL.

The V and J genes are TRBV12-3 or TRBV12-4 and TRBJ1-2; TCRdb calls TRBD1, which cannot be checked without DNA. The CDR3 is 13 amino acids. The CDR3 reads CASRGLGVYGYTF.

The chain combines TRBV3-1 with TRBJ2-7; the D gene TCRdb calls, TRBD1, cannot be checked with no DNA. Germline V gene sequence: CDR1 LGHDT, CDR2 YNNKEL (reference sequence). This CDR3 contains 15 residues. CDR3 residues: CASSQEGQFGNEQYF.

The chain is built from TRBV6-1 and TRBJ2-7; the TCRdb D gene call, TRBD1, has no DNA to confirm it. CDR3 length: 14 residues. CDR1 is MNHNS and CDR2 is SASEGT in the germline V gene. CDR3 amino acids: CASSANRATSEQYF.

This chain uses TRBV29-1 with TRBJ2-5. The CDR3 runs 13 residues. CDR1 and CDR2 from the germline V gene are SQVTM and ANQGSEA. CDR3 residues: CSVDEWGGETQYF. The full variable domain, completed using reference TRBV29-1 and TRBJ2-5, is SAVISQKPSRDICQRGTSLTIQCQVDSQVTMMFWYRQQPGQSLTLIATANQGSEATYESGFVIDKFPISRPNLTFSTLTVSNMSPEDSSIYLCSVDEWGGETQYFGPGTRLLVL.

CDR3 loop: CASSLARHQETQYF. The chain carries TRBV12-3 or TRBV12-4 and TRBJ2-5. This CDR3 spans 14 amino acids.

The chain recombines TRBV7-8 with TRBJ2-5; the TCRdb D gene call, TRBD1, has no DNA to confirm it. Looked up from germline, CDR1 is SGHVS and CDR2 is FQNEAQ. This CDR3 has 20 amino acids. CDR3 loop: CASSSTISGWGGGDQETQYF. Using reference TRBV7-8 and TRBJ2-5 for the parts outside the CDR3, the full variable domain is GAGVSQSPRYKVAKRGQDVALRCDPISGHVSLFWYQQALGQGPEFLTYFQNEAQLDKSGLPSDRFFAERPEGSVSTLKIQRTQQEDSAVYLCASSSTISGWGGGDQETQYFGPGTRLLVL.

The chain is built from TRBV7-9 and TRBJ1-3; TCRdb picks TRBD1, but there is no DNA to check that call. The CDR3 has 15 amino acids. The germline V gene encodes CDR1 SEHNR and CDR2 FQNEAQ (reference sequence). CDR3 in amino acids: CASTHRGGTGNTIYF.

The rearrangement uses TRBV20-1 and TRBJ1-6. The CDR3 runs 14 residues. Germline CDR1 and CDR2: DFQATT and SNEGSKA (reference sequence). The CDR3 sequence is CSAGKRSYNSPLHF.

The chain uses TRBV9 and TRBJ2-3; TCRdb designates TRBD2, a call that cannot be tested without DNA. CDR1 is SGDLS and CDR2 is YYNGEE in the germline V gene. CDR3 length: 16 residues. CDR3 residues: CASTSSHGGGPHTQYF. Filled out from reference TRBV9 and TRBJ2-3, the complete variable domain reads DSGVTQTPKHLITATGQRVTLRCSPRSGDLSVYWYQQSLDQGLQFLIQYYNGEERAKGNILERFSAQQFPDLHSELNLSSLELGDSALYFCASTSSHGGGPHTQYFGPGTRLTVL.

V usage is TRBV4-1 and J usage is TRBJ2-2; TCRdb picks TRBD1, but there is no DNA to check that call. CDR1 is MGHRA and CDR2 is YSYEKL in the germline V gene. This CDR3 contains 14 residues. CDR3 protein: CASSQKQGPGELFF.

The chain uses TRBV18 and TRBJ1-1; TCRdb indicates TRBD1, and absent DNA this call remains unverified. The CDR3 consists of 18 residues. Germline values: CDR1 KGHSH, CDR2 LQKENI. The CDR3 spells CASSPPRGRGRRNTEAFF.

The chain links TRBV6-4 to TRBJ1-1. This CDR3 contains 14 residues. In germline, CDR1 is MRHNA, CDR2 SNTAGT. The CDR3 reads CASRDTASYGEAFF.

CDR3 loop: CATSGGPGVPSYNEQFF. This chain links TRBV24-1 with TRBJ2-1; TCRdb's D call, TRBD1, is unchecked because there is no DNA. Looked up from germline, CDR1 is KGHDR and CDR2 is SFDVKD. This CDR3 is built from 17 residues.

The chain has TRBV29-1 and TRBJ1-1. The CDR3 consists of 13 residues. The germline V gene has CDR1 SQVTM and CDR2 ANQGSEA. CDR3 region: CSVARTGTAEAFF.

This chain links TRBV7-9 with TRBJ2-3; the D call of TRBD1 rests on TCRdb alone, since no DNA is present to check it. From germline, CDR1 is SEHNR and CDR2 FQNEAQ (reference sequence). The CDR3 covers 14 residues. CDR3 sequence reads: CASSLAQGTDTQYF.

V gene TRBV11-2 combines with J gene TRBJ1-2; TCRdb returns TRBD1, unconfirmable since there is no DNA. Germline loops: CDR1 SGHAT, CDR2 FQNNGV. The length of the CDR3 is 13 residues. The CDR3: CASSKWDAYGYTF.

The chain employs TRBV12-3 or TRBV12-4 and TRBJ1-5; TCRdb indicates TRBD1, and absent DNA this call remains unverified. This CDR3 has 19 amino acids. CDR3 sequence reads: CASSLGRDREPYSNQPQHF.

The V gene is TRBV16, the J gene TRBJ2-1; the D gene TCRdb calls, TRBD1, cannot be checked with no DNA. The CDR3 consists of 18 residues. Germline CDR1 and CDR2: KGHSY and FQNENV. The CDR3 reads CASSPYDGGAASNNEQFF. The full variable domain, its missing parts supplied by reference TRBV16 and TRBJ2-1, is GEEVAQTPKHLVRGEGQKAKLYCAPIKGHSYVFWYQQVLKNEFKFLISFQNENVFDETGMPKERFSAKCLPNSPCSLEIQATKLEDSAVYFCASSPYDGGAASNNEQFFGPGTRLTVL.